The TCR beta chain described here comes from a study of T cells after yellow fever vaccination. The germline CDR1 and CDR2 sequences are LGHNA and YSLEER. This CDR3 has 13 amino acids. Study-wide points: A large majority of primary-vaccination clones showed up again after the booster (96% CD4, around 90% CD8).

Synthesis of TCR cDNA relied on 5'RACE template switching, which attached a universal primer site and UMIs. TCRdb itself ran the 5' RACE reads through MiXCR, one entry per CDR3 protein. Of 400,000 to 650,000 distinct CDR3 sequences listed, 20% to 25% were seen once; the top ten hold about a sixth. This clonotype was seen only a few times. The antigen remains unidentified. Relative to the germline gene, one junction end is altered; a read error may explain this. The TCR originated in a man between 18 and 29 years old who received the YFV17D yellow fever vaccine. The genes are TRBV4-3 and TRBJ1-1; D not resolved. The sample here was PBMCs, taken less than 25 days after the first yellow fever vaccination. This CDR3 reads CASSQEGGGGMIF. CDR3 coding DNA: TGCGCCAGCAGCCAAGAAGGAGGAGGCGGGATGATCTTT.